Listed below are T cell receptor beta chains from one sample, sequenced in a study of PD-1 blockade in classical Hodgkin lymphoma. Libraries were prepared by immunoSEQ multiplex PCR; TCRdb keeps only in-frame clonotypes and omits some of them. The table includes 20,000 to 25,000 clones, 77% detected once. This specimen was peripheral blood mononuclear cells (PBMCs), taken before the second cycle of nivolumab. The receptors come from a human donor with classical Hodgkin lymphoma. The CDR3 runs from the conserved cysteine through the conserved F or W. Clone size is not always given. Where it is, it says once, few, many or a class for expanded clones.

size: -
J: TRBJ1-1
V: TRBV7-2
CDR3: CASSFWTVNTEAFF

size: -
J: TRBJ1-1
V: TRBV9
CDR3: CASKLGESIF

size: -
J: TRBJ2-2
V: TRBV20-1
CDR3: CSARADGELFF

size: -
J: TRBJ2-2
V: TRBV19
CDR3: CASSIISGELFF

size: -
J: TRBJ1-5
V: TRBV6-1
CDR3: CASSEQLGNNQPQHF

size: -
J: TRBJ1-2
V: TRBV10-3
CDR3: CAISGDRNGYTF

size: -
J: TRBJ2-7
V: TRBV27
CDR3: CASSLEGQGDEQYF

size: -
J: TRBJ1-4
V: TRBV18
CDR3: CASSLIFDTNEKLFF

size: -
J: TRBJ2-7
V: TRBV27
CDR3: CASSLLGGAATYEQYF

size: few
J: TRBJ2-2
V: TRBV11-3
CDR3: CASSLVRDQSGELFF

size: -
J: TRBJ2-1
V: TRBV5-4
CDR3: CASSEGPGYGEQFF

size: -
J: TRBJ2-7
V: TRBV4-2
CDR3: CTSSLDTSSYEQYF

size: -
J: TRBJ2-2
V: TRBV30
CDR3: CACRASTGELFF

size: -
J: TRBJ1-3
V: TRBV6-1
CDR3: CASRPFSGNTIYF

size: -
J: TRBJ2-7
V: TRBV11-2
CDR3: CASSLSLASGAYEQYF

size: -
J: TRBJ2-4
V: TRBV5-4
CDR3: CASSSSGAKNIQYF

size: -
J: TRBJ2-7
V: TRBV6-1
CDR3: CASSGLRTSGGYEQYF

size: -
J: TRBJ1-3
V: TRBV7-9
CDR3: CASSRTDSGNTIYF

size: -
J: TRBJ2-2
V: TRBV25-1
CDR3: CASSEYGVGTGELFF

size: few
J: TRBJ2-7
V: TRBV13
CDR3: CASSLGGGVEQYF

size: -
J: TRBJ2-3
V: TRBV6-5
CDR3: CASRPKFGPTDTQYF

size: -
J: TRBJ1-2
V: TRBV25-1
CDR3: CASKAGEFYGYTF

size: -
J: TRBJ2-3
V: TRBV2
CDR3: CASNLASSTDTQYF

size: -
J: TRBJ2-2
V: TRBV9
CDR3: CASSVGVAGELFF

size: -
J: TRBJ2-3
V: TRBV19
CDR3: CASSIQTTSGTTDTQYF

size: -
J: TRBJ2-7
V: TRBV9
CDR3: CASSRTGFSYEQYF

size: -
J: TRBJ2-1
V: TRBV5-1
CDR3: CASSFSGSSYNEQFF

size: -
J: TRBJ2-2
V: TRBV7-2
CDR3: CASSFSGSNTGELFF

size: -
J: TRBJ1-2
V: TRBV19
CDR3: CASSIDRAVVNYGYTF

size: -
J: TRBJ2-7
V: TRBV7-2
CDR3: CASSLHHTAF

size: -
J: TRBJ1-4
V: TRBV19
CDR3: CASRRNRGMGEKLFF

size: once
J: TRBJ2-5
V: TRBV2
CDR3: CASHRRQETQYF